Listed below are T cell receptor beta chains from one sample, sequenced in a study of PD-1 blockade in classical Hodgkin lymphoma. Method: immunoSEQ multiplex PCR; TCRdb's copy keeps in-frame clones and lacks some. The sample comprises more than 50,000 clones, around 91% of which are singletons, and approximately 15% rests with the top ten. Sequencing was performed on peripheral blood mononuclear cells (PBMCs), taken at baseline. These receptor sequences come from a human donor with classical Hodgkin lymphoma. Both conserved end residues are part of each CDR3. The order of the fields is clone size, J gene, D gene, V gene, CDR3 DNA, CDR3 protein. A D gene is named only where the DNA matches it firmly. Clone size is stated in some rows and not others, as once, few, many or a class when expanded.

>NA|TRBJ2-2|TRBD1|TRBV7-9
TGTGCCAGCAGCTCTCAGGACAGGGGAAACACCGGGGAGCTGTTTTTT
CASSSQDRGNTGELFF
>NA|TRBJ1-1|NA|TRBV27
TGTGCCAGCAGTTCCTCTCTGGGAGGGAACACTGAAGCTTTCTTT
CASSSSLGGNTEAFF
>NA|TRBJ1-1|TRBD1|TRBV11-2
TGTGCCAGCAGCCCGACAGGGGGCCTAGGAGGGGCTTTCTTT
CASSPTGGLGGAFF
>once|TRBJ1-4|NA|TRBV21-1
TGTGCCAGCAGCCAAACGGGCAGCCGTAATGAAAAACTGTTTTTT
CASSQTGSRNEKLFF
>NA|TRBJ2-3|NA|TRBV19
TGTGCCAGTAGTGGGCCAGGGTTCTCGGATACGCAGTATTTT
CASSGPGFSDTQYF
>once|TRBJ1-4|NA|TRBV5-8
TGTGCCAGCAGCTTGTACGGTCATAATGAAAAACTGTTTTTT
CASSLYGHNEKLFF
>NA|TRBJ1-4|NA|TRBV15
TGTGCCACCAGCAGAGAGGGAAGGCGGCAGGCTGAGGAAAAACTGTTTTTT
CATSREGRRQAEEKLFF
>NA|TRBJ2-3|NA|TRBV6-6
TGTGCCAGCAGCAGGACTACAAATACGCAGTATTTT
CASSRTTNTQYF
>NA|TRBJ1-4|NA|TRBV2
TGTGCCGGTCGGACGTCCTTCGAGTGGGATGAAAAACTGTTTTTT
CAGRTSFEWDEKLFF
>NA|TRBJ2-2|NA|TRBV27
TGTGCCAGCTCCCCCGGGATTAACACCGGGGAGCTGTTTTTT
CASSPGINTGELFF
>NA|TRBJ2-7|TRBD1|TRBV6-6
TGTGCCAGCAGACAGGACAGGGATTATAGTTCGAAGGAGCAGTACTTC
CASRQDRDYSSKEQYF
>once|TRBJ2-1|TRBD1|TRBV5-1
TGCGCCAGCAGCTTTAACCTACAGGGGTCAGTAAATGAGCAGTTCTTC
CASSFNLQGSVNEQFF
>NA|TRBJ1-4|TRBD1|TRBV6-1
TGTGCCAGCAGTCCGGGACAGGGTGAAAAACTGTTTTTT
CASSPGQGEKLFF
>NA|TRBJ1-1|NA|TRBV18
TGTGCCAGCTCACCGGGGCTAATCGAGAACACTGAAGCTTTCTTT
CASSPGLIENTEAFF
>NA|TRBJ2-3|NA|TRBV10-3
TGTGCCACCCTGGAGCAGCCCACAGATACGCAGTATTTT
CATLEQPTDTQYF
>NA|TRBJ2-1|TRBD2|TRBV6-5
TGTGCCAGCAGTACAAGCGGGGGGTTGCACAATGAGCAGTTCTTC
CASSTSGGLHNEQFF
>once|TRBJ1-3|NA|TRBV6-6
TGTGCCAGCAGACTTACGGGGGACACCATATATTTT
CASRLTGDTIYF
>NA|TRBJ2-3|NA|TRBV6-5
TGTGCCAGCAGCCGCACAATCCCAGATACGCAGTATTTT
CASSRTIPDTQYF
>NA|TRBJ1-5|NA|TRBV10-2
TGCGCCAGCTTTCCAGGGCCCACACGTCAGCCCCAGCATTTT
CASFPGPTRQPQHF
>NA|TRBJ1-1|NA|TRBV18
TGTGCCAGCTCACCGAGGGGGATGAACACTGAAGCTTTCTTT
CASSPRGMNTEAFF
>NA|TRBJ2-2|TRBD2|TRBV7-6
TGTGCCAGCAGCTTTAGCGGGGGTAGCACCGGGGAGCTGTTTTTT
CASSFSGGSTGELFF
>NA|TRBJ2-7|TRBD2|TRBV25-1
TGTGCCAGCAGTGAAAGCGGGGGGAAACTGTACGAGCAGTACTTC
CASSESGGKLYEQYF
>NA|TRBJ2-7|NA|TRBV6-1
TGTGCCAGCAGCCTGCGGCGATACTACGAGCAGTACTTC
CASSLRRYYEQYF
>NA|TRBJ1-2|NA|TRBV27
TGTGCCAGCAGTTTGATGCGGGAGAAAGTGGGGGGATTAAACTATGGCTACACCTTC
CASSLMREKVGGLNYGYTF
>NA|TRBJ2-7|NA|TRBV18
TGTGCCAGCTCACCAGCCTACGAGCAGTACTTC
CASSPAYEQYF
>NA|TRBJ2-3|TRBD1|TRBV6-4
TGTGCCAGCAGTGCCGGGACAGTCTCGACAGATACGCAGTATTTT
CASSAGTVSTDTQYF
>NA|TRBJ2-2|TRBD2|TRBV25-1
TGTGCCAGCAGTGAACTCGGGAGCGGGGGGGCCCGGGCCGGGGAGCTGTTTTTT
CASSELGSGGARAGELFF
>NA|TRBJ2-2|NA|TRBV30
TGTGCCTGGAGTGGGATGACAGAAAGGAACACCGGGGAGCTGTTTTTT
CAWSGMTERNTGELFF
>once|TRBJ1-6|TRBD1|TRBV7-9
TGTGCCAGCAGCTTCCACCTGGGACAGGGGGTAGGTTCACCCCTCCACTTT
CASSFHLGQGVGSPLHF
>NA|TRBJ1-4|NA|TRBV30
TGTGCCTGGAACCTCGCAGGGCTTACTAATGAAAAACTGTTTTTT
CAWNLAGLTNEKLFF
>NA|TRBJ2-1|TRBD2|TRBV19
TGTGCCAGTAGCCGGGGGGGACCTTACAATGAGCAGTTCTTC
CASSRGGPYNEQFF
>NA|TRBJ1-1|TRBD1|TRBV10-3
TGTGCCATCAGATTACCAGGGGGTGGAACTGAAGCTTTCTTT
CAIRLPGGGTEAFF
>NA|TRBJ2-7|NA|TRBV5-4
TGTGCCAGCAGCAGAGGACAGGTCGGGGGGGAGCAGTACTTC
CASSRGQVGGEQYF
>NA|TRBJ2-7|TRBD1|TRBV7-2
TGTGCCAGCAGCTTAGCCGACAGGGGTTACGAGCAGTACTTC
CASSLADRGYEQYF
>NA|TRBJ1-6|TRBD1|TRBV11-2
TGTGCCAGCACCTCGGACAGGGTTGAGAATTCACCCCTCCACTTT
CASTSDRVENSPLHF
>NA|TRBJ2-7|NA|TRBV29-1
TGCAGCGTTTACGGGACTTCTTACTTATCCTCCTACGAGCAGTACTTC
CSVYGTSYLSSYEQYF
>NA|TRBJ2-7|TRBD2|TRBV7-2
TGTGCCAGCAGCTTACCTCTGGGCGGGGGTAACTACGAGCAGTACTTC
CASSLPLGGGNYEQYF
>NA|TRBJ1-1|NA|TRBV5-1
TGCGCCAGCAGCTCTGGGACGAACACTGAAGCTTTCTTT
CASSSGTNTEAFF
>NA|TRBJ1-2|TRBD1|TRBV6-5
TGTGCCAGCAGTTACTCCGGCGCCAGGGGGGTTGACGGCTACACCTTC
CASSYSGARGVDGYTF
>NA|TRBJ2-7|TRBD1|TRBV5-1
TGCGCCAGCAGCCTGGGACAGGGGGGGACCTACGAGCAGTACTTC
CASSLGQGGTYEQYF
>NA|TRBJ2-1|TRBD1|TRBV30
TGTGCCTGGGGGACAGGGGGCTACAATGAGCAGTTCTTC
CAWGTGGYNEQFF